The entry below describes one T cell receptor beta chain. The antigen is undetermined. CDR3 length: 15 amino acids. Germline CDR1 and CDR2: GTSNPN and SVGIG (reference sequence). V lost 1 base, J lost 0 bases, and 9 bases lay in between. These data are taken from a study of cytomegalovirus exposure and HLA in healthy donors. Findings and caveats of the study: The classifier was said to identify cytomegalovirus status with high specificity and sensitivity. The presence/absence work took it that sequencing depth was about the same across donors. In a later analysis, HLA-C alleles had the fewest associated TCRs, DRB1 alleles the most.

PCR employed 60 Vbeta and 13 Jbeta primers. TCRdb's copy holds only in-frame clones and misses some; the assay was immunoSEQ multiplex PCR. The sample holds about 140,000 clones, over 65% seen once. The receptor's source is a woman aged 30 to 39 in good health and CMV-seronegative. The chain carries TRBV30 and TRBJ1-4; D unclear. Specimen: PBMCs. The DNA of the CDR3 is TGTGCCTGGAGTGGCGGGATCTCAACTAATGAAAAACTGTTTTTT. Residues: CAWSGGISTNEKLFF.